Each of the 30 T cell receptor beta chains below was sequenced from the same sample in a study of cytomegalovirus exposure and HLA in healthy donors. The PCR had 60 Vbeta and 13 Jbeta primers. Clones were sequenced by immunoSEQ multiplex PCR, and TCRdb holds only the in-frame ones, with some missing. Counted here are 100,000 to 150,000 clones, around three quarters occurring once; the ten biggest clones make up 1%. Specimen: PBMCs. Source of these receptors: a man aged 35-49 years in good health and CMV-seronegative.

The chain employs TRBV10-3 and TRBJ1-4; D is unresolved. V was pared by 2 bases and J by 5 bases, with 9 bases between. Germline V lookup: CDR1 ENHRY, CDR2 SYGVKD. The CDR3 is made up of 14 amino acids. CDR3 sequence: CAISEDGSNEKLFF. CDR3 coding DNA: TGTGCCATCAGTGAGGACGGGTCGAATGAAAAACTGTTTTTT.

V and J are TRBV11-2 and TRBJ1-1, with no clear D. CDR1 and CDR2 from the germline V gene are SGHAT and FQNNGV. Trimming shortened V by 5 bases and J by 6 bases, and 10 bases separated the two germline ends. There are 12 residues in the CDR3. Written as DNA, the CDR3 is TGTGCCAGCAGCCCGGAGGTATCTGAAGCTTTCTTT. The encoded protein is CASSPEVSEAFF.

This clone occurred a few times. The chain couples TRBV9 to TRBJ2-1; 7 positions match TRBD1. V lost 4 bases to trimming and J lost 0 bases; unmatched junction nucleotides: 4. The CDR3 is made up of 15 amino acids. Per germline, CDR1 SGDLS and CDR2 YYNGEE. CDR3 region: CASSPRDSSYNEQFF. The CDR3 region has the DNA TGTGCCAGCAGCCCCCGGGACAGCTCCTACAATGAGCAGTTCTTC.

The CDR3: CASSPTGGPNQPQHF. CDR3 DNA: TGCGCCAGCAGCCCCACAGGGGGCCCGAATCAGCCCCAGCATTTT. The J gene is TRBJ1-5, the V gene TRBV5-1, with 9 bases aligning to TRBD1. The CDR3 runs to 15 residues. The V gene's germline CDR1 is SGHRS and CDR2 YFSETQ. J was trimmed by 4 bases and V by 4 bases; bases with no gene match: 6.

The rearrangement joins TRBV2 to TRBJ2-1, with 9 bases lining up with TRBD2. The CDR3 has 16 amino acids. Germline CDR1 reads SNHLY; CDR2 reads FYNNEI. V gave up 5 bases and J gave up 0 bases; unmatched junction bases: 5. This CDR3 is CASSWRGGLSYNEQFF. The CDR3 DNA reads TGTGCCAGCAGTTGGCGGGGGGGCCTCTCCTACAATGAGCAGTTCTTC.

V is TRBV7-3 and J is TRBJ2-1; D might be TRBD2 (6 bases). CDR3 size: 15 residues. Per germline, CDR1 SGHTA and CDR2 FQGTGA. V was pared by 5 bases and J by 0 bases, with 11 bases between. For the CDR3, the DNA is TGTGCCAGCAGCCTCCAGGGAGGCTCCTACAATGAGCAGTTCTTC. This codes for CASSLQGGSYNEQFF.

In nucleotides, the CDR3 is TGTGCCAGCAGCTTAGGGGGACAGGTCACAGATACGCAGTATTTT. The encoded protein is CASSLGGQVTDTQYF. This chain links TRBV7-9 with TRBJ2-3; TRBD1 matches at 8 bases. This CDR3 region has 15 residues. Per the germline V gene, CDR1 is SEHNR and CDR2 is FQNEAQ (reference sequence). Trimming removed 1 base from V and 2 bases from J; junction bases left unmatched: 2.

The V call is TRBV28, the J call TRBJ1-5, with D unresolved. The CDR3 contains 14 residues. V was trimmed by 4 bases and J by 3 bases, leaving 10 bases between them. Germline CDR1 reads MDHEN; CDR2 reads SYDVKM. This chain's CDR3 is CASSSPGTNQPQHF. In DNA form, the CDR3 reads TGTGCCAGCAGTTCACCAGGTACCAATCAGCCCCAGCATTTT.

The chain is built from TRBV9 and TRBJ2-3; 9 bases agree with TRBD2. V shed 0 bases, J shed 4 bases, and the junction held 6 bases outside the gene matches. The CDR3 loop spans 16 amino acids. From germline, CDR1 is SGDLS and CDR2 YYNGEE. The CDR3 bases are TGTGCCAGCAGCGTAGGTAGCGGGGGAACGGCAGATACGCAGTATTTT. It encodes CASSVGSGGTADTQYF.

The chain joins TRBV5-4 to TRBJ2-2; D call uncertain. The CDR3 sequence is 14 residues long. Per the germline V gene, CDR1 is SGHNT and CDR2 is YYREEE (reference sequence). The V and J ends lost 2 bases and 4 bases respectively, with 9 bases between them. The CDR3: CASSFDTGTGELFF. In nucleotides, the CDR3 is TGTGCCAGCAGCTTCGACACCGGCACCGGGGAGCTGTTTTTT. The variable domain in full, with the rest retrieved from reference TRBV5-4 and TRBJ2-2, is ETGVTQSPTHLIKTRGQQVTLRCSSQSGHNTVSWYQQALGQGPQFIFQYYREEENGRGNFPPRFSGLQFPNYSSELNVNALELDDSALYLCASSFDTGTGELFFGEGSRLTVL.

The rearrangement joins TRBV6-1 to TRBJ1-3; D remains ambiguous. V lost 3 bases to trimming and J lost 3 bases, with 18 bases between them. Germline V gene sequence: CDR1 MNHNS, CDR2 SASEGT. CDR3 length equals 17 residues. For the CDR3, the DNA is TGTGCCAGCAGTGAGGCCCCCGGGTTTGACGTTGGAAACACCATATATTTT. This gives the protein CASSEAPGFDVGNTIYF.

The DNA for the CDR3 is TGTGCCAGCAGCGTATTTAGCAGGGACACAGATACGCAGTATTTT. Protein: CASSVFSRDTDTQYF. The V and J genes are TRBV9 and TRBJ2-3; possible D gene TRBD1, 5 bases. V was shortened by 1 base and J by 2 bases, with 11 bases between the two germline ends. The V gene's germline CDR1 is SGDLS and CDR2 YYNGEE. The CDR3 runs to 15 residues.

V and J are TRBV5-1 and TRBJ2-3; 9 bases agree with TRBD2. Germline-derived CDR1 and CDR2 are SGHRS and YFSETQ. The CDR3 is 16 amino acids. The junction had 5 bases not matched to a gene; V was cut back by 0 bases and J by 3 bases. Here the CDR3 reads CASSLGASGATDTQYF. CDR3 bases: TGCGCCAGCAGCTTGGGGGCTAGCGGGGCTACAGATACGCAGTATTTT.

The V and J genes are TRBV9 and TRBJ2-7; 7 bases match TRBD1. CDR3 length: 15 amino acids. The germline CDR1 and CDR2 sequences are SGDLS and YYNGEE. V lost 3 bases, J lost 7 bases, and 13 bases stayed unmatched. The chain's CDR3 is CASSDRDSPWGEQYF. The CDR3 region has the DNA TGTGCCAGCAGCGACCGGGACAGCCCGTGGGGTGAGCAGTACTTC.

The chain links TRBV5-6 to TRBJ2-1, with 10 bases aligning to TRBD2. The germline V gene encodes CDR1 SGHDT and CDR2 YYEEEE. J gave up 9 bases and V 2 bases, and 11 bases lay outside the gene matches. The CDR3 extends over 16 amino acids. Here the CDR3 reads CASSLGKAGGRGEQFF. CDR3 nucleotides: TGTGCCAGCAGCTTAGGAAAAGCGGGGGGGAGGGGTGAGCAGTTCTTC.

This sequence joins TRBV5-1 and TRBJ2-3; 9 nucleotides match TRBD2. CDR3 size: 16 residues. V trimming: 4 bases; J trimming: 2 bases; junction bases outside the gene matches: 8. Germline assignment: CDR1 SGHRS and CDR2 YFSETQ. CDR3 coding DNA: TGCGCCAGCAGCCCGTGGGGACTAGCCGACACAGATACGCAGTATTTT. Translated: CASSPWGLADTDTQYF.

The chain recombines TRBV2 with TRBJ1-2; D is uncertain. CDR1 and CDR2 from the germline V gene are SNHLY and FYNNEI. The CDR3 extends over 14 amino acids. Trimming took off 4 bases at V and 2 bases at J, with 11 bases between the two ends. CDR3 sequence reads: CASSVGVLNYGYTF. In DNA form, the CDR3 reads TGTGCCAGCAGTGTCGGGGTATTGAACTATGGCTACACCTTC.

This sequence joins TRBV13 and TRBJ1-4; 8 bases map to TRBD1. The V gene end was trimmed by 5 bases and the J gene end by 4 bases; junction bases not matched to a gene: 3. There are 14 residues in the CDR3. From germline, CDR1 is PRHDT and CDR2 FYEKMQ (reference sequence). DNA for the CDR3: TGTGCCAGCAGCGACAGGGGTAATAATGAAAAACTGTTTTTT. It codes for CASSDRGNNEKLFF. The full variable domain, rest sourced from reference TRBV13 and TRBJ1-4, is AAGVIQSPRHLIKEKRETATLKCYPIPRHDTVYWYQQGPGQDPQFLISFYEKMQSDKGSIPDRFSAQQFSDYHSELNMSSLELGDSALYFCASSDRGNNEKLFFGSGTQLSVL.

This clone was counted a few times. The chain links TRBV5-4 to TRBJ2-7, with D tentatively TRBD2 (6 bases). Germline V lookup: CDR1 SGHNT, CDR2 YYREEE (reference sequence). V shed 0 bases and J shed 3 bases, with 13 bases lying between them. The CDR3 contains 15 residues. The CDR3 DNA reads as TGTGCCAGCAGCTTGGGGCCCGGGAGTAACTACGAGCAGTACTTC. Its protein is CASSLGPGSNYEQYF. The full variable domain, completed using reference TRBV5-4 and TRBJ2-7, is ETGVTQSPTHLIKTRGQQVTLRCSSQSGHNTVSWYQQALGQGPQFIFQYYREEENGRGNFPPRFSGLQFPNYSSELNVNALELDDSALYLCASSLGPGSNYEQYFGPGTRLTVT.

The rearrangement joins TRBV6-5 to TRBJ2-7; possibly TRBD1 for D (7 bases). V lost 8 bases, J lost 4 bases, and 18 bases lay in between. This CDR3 has 14 amino acids. Germline loops: CDR1 MNHEY, CDR2 SVGAGI. The CDR3 spells CASGTGGGRYEQYF. Written as DNA, the CDR3 is TGTGCCAGCGGTACCGGAGGGGGCAGGTACGAGCAGTACTTC.

This rearrangement joins TRBV7-2 to TRBJ2-5; 13 bases fit TRBD2. Trimming removed 5 bases from V and 5 bases from J; junction bases left unmatched: 8. CDR3 length equals 16 residues. From germline, CDR1 is SGHTA and CDR2 FQGNSA. In DNA form, the CDR3 reads TGTGCCAGCAGCCCCCAACTAGCGGGGGGGCGGGAGACCCAGTACTTC. As protein: CASSPQLAGGRETQYF.

The rearrangement uses TRBV2 and TRBJ2-2, with 7 positions matching TRBD1. This CDR3 contains 13 residues. Germline CDR1 is SNHLY and CDR2 is FYNNEI. V dropped 11 bases and J dropped 1; count of bases not matched to a gene: 4. CDR3 amino acids: CAGRTGNTGELFF. The CDR3 DNA follows: TGTGCCGGTCGGACAGGGAACACCGGGGAGCTGTTTTTT.

This clone was seen a single time. The CDR3 DNA reads as TGTGCCAGCACCGAGGGCAGGAATAACTATGGCTACACCTTC. This gives the protein CASTEGRNNYGYTF. The gene calls are TRBV2 and TRBJ1-2; D unclear. Germline V CDR1 and CDR2: SNHLY, FYNNEI. V was shortened by 7 bases and J by 1 base, with 13 bases between the two germline ends. The CDR3 runs 14 residues.

The J gene is TRBJ1-1, the V gene TRBV7-9; 7 positions agree with TRBD1. Per germline, CDR1 SEHNR and CDR2 FQNEAQ (reference sequence). The CDR3 is 15 amino acids. The junction had 3 bases not matched to a gene; V was cut back by 1 base and J by 1 base. The CDR3 spells CASSLVGTANTEAFF. The CDR3 DNA is TGTGCCAGCAGCTTAGTTGGGACAGCGAACACTGAAGCTTTCTTT.

This chain links TRBV28 with TRBJ2-7; 9 nucleotides align to TRBD2. Germline V CDR1 and CDR2: MDHEN, SYDVKM. This CDR3 has 14 amino acids. Trimming removed 6 bases from V and 3 bases from J; junction bases left unmatched: 6. The CDR3 loop reads CASRLAGAIYEQYF. The CDR3 DNA follows: TGTGCCAGCAGGTTAGCGGGAGCCATCTACGAGCAGTACTTC.

The chain is built from TRBV28 and TRBJ1-1; no firm D call. Germline V gene sequence: CDR1 MDHEN, CDR2 SYDVKM. Trimming removed 4 bases at V and 1 base at J, with 4 bases between. The CDR3 consists of 12 residues. CDR3 residues: CASSSGNTEAFF. The CDR3 DNA is TGTGCCAGCAGTTCAGGGAACACTGAAGCTTTCTTT.

V and J are TRBV19 and TRBJ1-5; TRBD1 might be the D (5 bases). There are 15 residues in the CDR3. Germline lookup yields CDR1 LNHDA and CDR2 SQIVND (reference sequence). Trimming took 5 bases from V and 7 from J, leaving 18 bases between them. CDR3 coding DNA: TGTGCCAGTAGTCCGCCGGCAGGGCGGTGGCAGCCCCAGCATTTT. Its translation is CASSPPAGRWQPQHF.

The rearrangement links TRBV5-1 to TRBJ2-1, with 11 nucleotides matching TRBD2. This CDR3 region has 16 residues. With V trimmed by 3 bases and J by 1 base, 3 bases remained unmatched. Looked up from germline, CDR1 is SGHRS and CDR2 is YFSETQ. The CDR3 loop is CASSSGTSGSYNEQFF. The CDR3 DNA sequence: TGCGCCAGCAGCTCGGGGACTAGCGGTTCCTACAATGAGCAGTTCTTC.

J is TRBJ1-1 and V is TRBV28; no reliable D call. Germline loops: CDR1 MDHEN, CDR2 SYDVKM. CDR3 size: 13 residues. V gave up 5 bases and J gave up 0 bases, with 7 bases separating them. CDR3 protein: CASSVLLNTEAFF. The CDR3, as DNA: TGTGCCAGCAGTGTCCTACTGAACACTGAAGCTTTCTTT.

This chain uses TRBV28 with TRBJ2-7; 11 positions agree with TRBD2. The CDR3 length is 16 residues. Losses at the gene ends were 5 bases for V and 2 bases for J; bases not matched to a gene: 8. CDR1 is MDHEN and CDR2 is SYDVKM in the germline V gene. The CDR3 reads CASSPRPGLAAYEQYF. The CDR3 nucleotides are TGTGCCAGCAGTCCGCGTCCGGGACTAGCGGCCTACGAGCAGTACTTC.